This T cell receptor (beta chain) appears in the sequencing data of a study of T cells in Graves' hyperthyroidism and ophthalmopathy. This clonotype came up many times. The antigen is not known. In germline, CDR1 is PRHDT, CDR2 FYEKMQ (reference sequence). The V and J ends lost 0 bases and 2 bases respectively, with 12 bases between them. This CDR3 has 16 amino acids. Exclusion followed for patients with uncontrolled infection, other autoimmune disease, pregnancy or lactation. Thyroid ultrasound and orbital computed tomography, with clinical symptoms and serum thyroxine and TRAb, informed diagnoses. The PBMCs had their origin in 10 ml of fresh peripheral blood. Study-wide results and caveats: The blood repertoire included most of the expanded thyroid clonotypes above 0.001.

Amplified regions were TCR beta CDR3 sequences from RNA transcripts. First-round RT-PCR of the TCR CDR3 relied on the HTBI primer set. Each CDR3 protein gets one entry after TCRdb re-called the multiplex PCR reads with MiXCR. The table records approximately 600,000 distinct CDR3 sequences, around 20% of them present only once. The J gene is TRBJ2-3, the V gene TRBV13; D uncertain. This clonotype was sampled from a man aged 25 to 40 with Graves' ophthalmopathy. Sequenced material: blood. The CDR3: CASSLGRPELTDTQYF. DNA for the CDR3: TGTGCCAGCAGCTTAGGAAGACCAGAACTCACAGATACGCAGTATTTT.